This TCR beta chain is from a study of metastatic and nonmetastatic thyroid tumors. On the study more broadly: Samples came from malignant and benign thyroid patients, and repertoires were compared across blood and tumor or nodule tissue.

TCRdb re-called the PCR reads with MiXCR. Of under 20,000 clones in the sample, approximately 29% were seen once. Among the patients, none had received any treatment before thyroid surgery. The clonotype comes from a male donor with papillary thyroid cancer or a benign thyroid nodule (not recorded which). Some clones in this sample may be carry-over from other donors' samples. The sample taken for sequencing was tumor tissue.

The CDR3 is CASRMDSGSYEQYF. The CDR3 DNA reads as TGCGCCAGCAGGATGGATAGCGGGAGCTACGAGCAGTACTTC. The J gene is TRBJ2-7, the V gene TRBV5-1; 9 bases agree with TRBD2. This CDR3 region has 14 residues. The V gene end was trimmed by 5 bases and the J gene end by 3 bases; junction bases not matched to a gene: 6. Germline CDR1 is SGHRS and CDR2 is YFSETQ.